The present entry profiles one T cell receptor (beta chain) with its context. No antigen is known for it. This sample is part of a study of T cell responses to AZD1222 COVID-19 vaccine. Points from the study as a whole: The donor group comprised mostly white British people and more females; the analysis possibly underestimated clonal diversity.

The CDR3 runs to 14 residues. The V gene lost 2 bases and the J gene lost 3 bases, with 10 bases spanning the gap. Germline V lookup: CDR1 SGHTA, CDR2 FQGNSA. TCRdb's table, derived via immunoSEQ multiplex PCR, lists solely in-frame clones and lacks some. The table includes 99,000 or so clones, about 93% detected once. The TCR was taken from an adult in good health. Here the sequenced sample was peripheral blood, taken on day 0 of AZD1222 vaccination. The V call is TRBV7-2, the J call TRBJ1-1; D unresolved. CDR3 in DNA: TGTGCCAGCAGCTTACTCCAGTGGGACACTGAAGCTTTCTTT. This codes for CASSLLQWDTEAFF.